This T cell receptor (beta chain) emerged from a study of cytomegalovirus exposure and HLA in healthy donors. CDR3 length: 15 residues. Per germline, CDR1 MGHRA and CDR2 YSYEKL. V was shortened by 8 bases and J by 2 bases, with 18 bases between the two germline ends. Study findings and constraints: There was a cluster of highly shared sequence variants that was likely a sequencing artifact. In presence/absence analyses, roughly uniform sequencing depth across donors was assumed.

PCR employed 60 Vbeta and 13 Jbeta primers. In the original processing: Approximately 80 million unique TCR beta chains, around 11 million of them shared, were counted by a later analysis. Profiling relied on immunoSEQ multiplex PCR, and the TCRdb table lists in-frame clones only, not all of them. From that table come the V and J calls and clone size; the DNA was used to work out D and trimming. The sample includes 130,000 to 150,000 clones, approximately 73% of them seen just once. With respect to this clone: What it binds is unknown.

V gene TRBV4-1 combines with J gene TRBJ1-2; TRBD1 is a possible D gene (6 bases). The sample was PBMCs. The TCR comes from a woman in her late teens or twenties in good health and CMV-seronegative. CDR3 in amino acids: CASGPTGTPNYGYTF. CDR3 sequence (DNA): TGCGCCAGCGGGCCGACCGGGACACCAAACTATGGCTACACCTTC.